This TCR beta chain was identified during a study of memory CD4+ T cells and cytomegalovirus serostatus. Whole-study results and caveats: Repertoires predicted CMV serostatus with median bootstrapped AUC of roughly 0.95.

Regarding this clone: The antigen is not known.

Per the study methods: Out-of-frame sequences were removed, leaving 2 million to 2.5 million distinct TCRbeta sequences. Assay used: immunoSEQ multiplex PCR; TCRdb lists only in-frame clones, some missing. V, J and clone size reflect that table, while D and trimming were determined from the DNA. The data contain approximately 61,000 clones, 82% of them singletons. The sort gate was single viable CD3+CD4+CD8-CD45RO+ cells for memory CD4+ T cells. The CDR3 covers 14 residues. Germline CDR1 is GTSNPN and CDR2 is SVGIG (reference sequence). Losses at the gene ends were 3 bases for V and 6 bases for J; bases not matched to a gene: 4.

This sequence joins TRBV30 and TRBJ1-5; the match to TRBD1 covers 11 bases. This clonotype was obtained from an adult in good health and CMV-seronegative. The sample taken for sequencing was memory CD4+ T cells from blood. In nucleotides, the CDR3 is TGTGCCTGGAGAGGACAGGGGGCTTTTCAGCCCCAGCATTTT. It encodes CAWRGQGAFQPQHF.